The rows below give T cell receptor beta chains drawn from one sample of a study of blood T cell repertoires in COVID-19. Some clones are missing from TCRdb's copy, which holds only in-frame ones; the method was immunoSEQ multiplex PCR. The sample contains approximately 110,000 clones, approximately 83% of which appear only once. Sequencing input: peripheral blood. These receptors originate from a man aged 50 or older with acute or convalescent COVID-19. CDR3s include the opening cysteine and the closing phenylalanine or tryptophan. Each record gives: J gene, clone size, V gene, D gene, CDR3 DNA, CDR3 protein. The D gene is left open where the match is weak. Some rows have no size entry. The others give once, few or many, or a class for an expanded clone.

TRBJ1-1 . TRBV27 . TGTGCCAGCAGTTTGTTACAGGGCTCGGAAGCTTTCTTT CASSLLQGSEAFF
TRBJ1-4 . TRBV29-1 TRBD1 TGCAGCGTTGAAGGGGGACAGGGGATTAATGAAAAACTGTTTTTT CSVEGGQGINEKLFF
TRBJ2-7 once TRBV18 . TGTGCCAGCTCACCCGCGCCCGGGGGTGCGTACGAGCAGTACTTC CASSPAPGGAYEQYF
TRBJ2-7 . TRBV6-1 TRBD2 TGTGCCAGCAGTGAAAGTCGGGGGGTTCTCGAGCAGTACTTC CASSESRGVLEQYF
TRBJ1-6 . TRBV4-1 TRBD1 TGCGCCAGCAGCCTTACAGGGGGAAGAGATTCACCCCTCCACTTT CASSLTGGRDSPLHF
TRBJ1-2 . TRBV27 TRBD1 TGTGCCAGCAGTTCGACAGGGAGGTATGGCTACACCTTC CASSSTGRYGYTF
TRBJ1-4 . TRBV5-6 . TGTGCCAGCAGCGTGGACAGCTTAAATGAAAAACTGTTTTTT CASSVDSLNEKLFF
TRBJ2-6 . TRBV7-2 TRBD1 TGTGCCAGCAGCCCCCTGGGACAGGGGGCGGTGGGGGCCAACGTCCTGACTTTC CASSPLGQGAVGANVLTF
TRBJ1-3 once TRBV18 . TGTGCCAGCTCCGATAGTTTCTCTGGAAACACCATATATTTT CASSDSFSGNTIYF
TRBJ2-5 . TRBV9 TRBD1 TGTGCCAGCAGCGTAGGGGGGACAGGGATCGAGACCCAGTACTTC CASSVGGTGIETQYF
TRBJ1-6 . TRBV28 TRBD1 TGTGCCAGCAGTTCCGGACAGGGGGCAAATTCACCCCTCCACTTT CASSSGQGANSPLHF
TRBJ2-1 . TRBV5-1 . TGCGCCAGCGGATCGGGGGGCGGTAACAATGAGCAGTTCTTC CASGSGGGNNEQFF
TRBJ1-2 . TRBV4-1 TRBD1 TGCGCCAGCAGCCAAGCCAAGACCAGGGACAGGGGAGAGGACTACACCTTC CASSQAKTRDRGEDYTF
TRBJ2-7 few TRBV9 TRBD1 TGTGCCAGCAGCGTCGGGACAGCCTCCGAGCAGTACTTC CASSVGTASEQYF
TRBJ2-1 . TRBV28 . TGTGCCAGCAGTCGACAGACTAGTTCCAATGAGCAGTTCTTC CASSRQTSSNEQFF
TRBJ2-5 . TRBV25-1 . TGTGCCAGCAGTGACGGACAGCACGGGACCCAGTACTTC CASSDGQHGTQYF
TRBJ1-2 . TRBV9 TRBD1 TGTGCCAGCAGCGAGGACCGGGACAGGGGATTTTGCGGCTACACCTTC CASSEDRDRGFCGYTF
TRBJ2-7 . TRBV5-3 TRBD2 TGTGCCAGAAGCTTGTACCCTAGCGGAAACGAGCAGTACTTC CARSLYPSGNEQYF
TRBJ2-7 . TRBV24-1 TRBD2 TGTGCCACCAGTGATAGTACTAGCGGATCCTACGAGCAGTACTTC CATSDSTSGSYEQYF
TRBJ2-1 . TRBV6-5 . TGTGCCAGCAGTTACCCCGCCGCCCTGCGGAATGAGCAGTTCTTC CASSYPAALRNEQFF
TRBJ1-5 once TRBV18 . TGTGCCAGCTCACACCAGCGACAGTCTCCGATCAATCAGCCCCAGCATTTT CASSHQRQSPINQPQHF
TRBJ2-7 many TRBV9 . TGTGCCAGCAGCGTAGCTTTCGGGGGCTACGAGCAGTACTTC CASSVAFGGYEQYF
TRBJ1-6 . TRBV19 . TGTGCCAGTAGTATAAACGGGAGGGGTTCACCCCTCCACTTT CASSINGRGSPLHF
TRBJ2-7 . TRBV10-1 TRBD2 TGCGCCAGCAGTGAGTCCTCTAGCGGGATTGACGAGCAGTACTTC CASSESSSGIDEQYF
TRBJ2-7 . TRBV9 . TGTGCCAGCAGCCTAGGACAGAGCTCCTACGAGCAGTACTTC CASSLGQSSYEQYF
TRBJ1-5 . TRBV2 . TGTGCCAGCAGTGGGGGGGGGAGACGCAATCAGCCCCAGCATTTT CASSGGGRRNQPQHF
TRBJ2-7 few TRBV9 TRBD1 TGTGCCAGCAGCGTAGAAGTGACAGGGGAATACGAGCAGTACTTC CASSVEVTGEYEQYF
TRBJ2-5 . TRBV4-1 TRBD1 TGCGCCAGCAGCCAAACGGACAGGAACCAAGAGACCCAGTACTTC CASSQTDRNQETQYF
TRBJ1-2 . TRBV5-1 TRBD1 TGCGCCAGCAGCCCCCCATTGGAGGGGGCGTATGGCTACACCTTC CASSPPLEGAYGYTF
TRBJ1-1 . TRBV2 . TGTGCCAGCAGAGCACAGGGATCGGACACTGAAGCTTTCTTT CASRAQGSDTEAFF
TRBJ1-3 few TRBV4-2 . TGTGCCAGCAGCCACCTTGGCGGGGGGCTCTCTGGAAACACCATATATTTT CASSHLGGGLSGNTIYF
TRBJ1-2 few TRBV19 TRBD1 TGTGCCAGTAGTACGAACCGACAGGGGGTATTCTATGGCTACACCTTC CASSTNRQGVFYGYTF
TRBJ2-1 . TRBV11-3 . TGTGCCAGCAGCTTAACAGGGAGCTCCTACAATGAGCAGTTCTTC CASSLTGSSYNEQFF
TRBJ1-6 . TRBV7-3 TRBD1 TGTGCCAGCAGCTTCCGGGACAGGGATTCACCCCTCCACTTT CASSFRDRDSPLHF
TRBJ1-2 . TRBV28 TRBD1 TGTGCCAGCAGTCCAGGGGACAGATCTAATGGCTACACCTTC CASSPGDRSNGYTF
TRBJ1-6 . TRBV7-3 . TGTGCCAGCAGCCTAGGTCTAGATGGTTCACCCCTCCACTTT CASSLGLDGSPLHF
TRBJ2-1 . TRBV5-8 . TGTGCCAGCAGCTTGCAGGGGCCCTACAATGAGCAGTTCTTC CASSLQGPYNEQFF
TRBJ1-3 . TRBV7-9 . TGTGCCAGCAGCTTAGCCTCAGGGTACACCATATATTTT CASSLASGYTIYF
TRBJ2-1 . TRBV18 . TGTGCCAGCTCACCGGAGCTATACAATGAGCAGTTCTTC CASSPELYNEQFF
TRBJ2-2 . TRBV27 TRBD2 TGTGCCAGCAGTTTAAGCGGGAGGGCCACCGGGGAGCTGTTTTTT CASSLSGRATGELFF
TRBJ1-5 once TRBV18 . TGTGCCAGCTCACCAAGCAGGGGAGACAATCAGCCCCAGCATTTT CASSPSRGDNQPQHF